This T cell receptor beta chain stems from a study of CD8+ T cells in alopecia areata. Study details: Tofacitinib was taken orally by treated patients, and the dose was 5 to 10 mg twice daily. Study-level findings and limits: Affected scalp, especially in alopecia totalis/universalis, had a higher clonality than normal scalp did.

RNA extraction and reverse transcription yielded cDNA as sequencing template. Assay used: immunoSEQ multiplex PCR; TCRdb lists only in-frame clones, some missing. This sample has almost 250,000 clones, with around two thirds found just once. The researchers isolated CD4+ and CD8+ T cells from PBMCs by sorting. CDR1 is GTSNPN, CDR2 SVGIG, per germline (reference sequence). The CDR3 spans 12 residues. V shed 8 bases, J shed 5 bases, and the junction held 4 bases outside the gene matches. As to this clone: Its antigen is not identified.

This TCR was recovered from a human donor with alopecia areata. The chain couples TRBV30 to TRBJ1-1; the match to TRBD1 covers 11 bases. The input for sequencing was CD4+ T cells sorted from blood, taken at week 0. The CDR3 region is CAGDRGETEAFF. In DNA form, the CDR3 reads TGTGCCGGGGACAGGGGGGAGACTGAAGCTTTCTTT.